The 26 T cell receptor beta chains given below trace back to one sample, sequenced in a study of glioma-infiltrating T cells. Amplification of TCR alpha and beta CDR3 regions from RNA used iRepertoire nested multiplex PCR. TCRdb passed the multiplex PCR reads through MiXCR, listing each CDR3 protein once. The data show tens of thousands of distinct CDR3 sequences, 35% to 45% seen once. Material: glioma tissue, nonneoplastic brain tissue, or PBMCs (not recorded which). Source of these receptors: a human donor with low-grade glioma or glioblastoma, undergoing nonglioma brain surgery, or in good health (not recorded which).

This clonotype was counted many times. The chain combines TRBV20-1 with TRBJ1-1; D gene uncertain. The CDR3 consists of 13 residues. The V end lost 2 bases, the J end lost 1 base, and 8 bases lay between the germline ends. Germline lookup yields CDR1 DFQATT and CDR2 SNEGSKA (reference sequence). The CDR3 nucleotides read TGCAGTGCTAGATCGACGGGGAACACTGAAGCTTTCTTT. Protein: CSARSTGNTEAFF.

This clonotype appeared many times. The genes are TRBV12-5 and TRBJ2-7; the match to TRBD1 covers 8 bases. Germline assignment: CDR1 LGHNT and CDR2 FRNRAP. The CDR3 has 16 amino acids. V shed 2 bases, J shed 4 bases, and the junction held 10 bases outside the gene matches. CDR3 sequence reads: CASGLNPGQVLYEQYF. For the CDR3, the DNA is TGTGCTAGTGGTTTGAATCCGGGACAGGTCCTATACGAGCAGTACTTC.

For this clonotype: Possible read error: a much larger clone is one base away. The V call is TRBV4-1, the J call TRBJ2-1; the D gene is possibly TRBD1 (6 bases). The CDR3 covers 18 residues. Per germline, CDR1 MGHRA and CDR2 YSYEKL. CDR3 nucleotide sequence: TGCGCCAGCAGCCACCAAGGGGCTATAGTGCAGGGGTATGATGAGCAGTCCTTC. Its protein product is CASSHQGAIVQGYDEQSF.

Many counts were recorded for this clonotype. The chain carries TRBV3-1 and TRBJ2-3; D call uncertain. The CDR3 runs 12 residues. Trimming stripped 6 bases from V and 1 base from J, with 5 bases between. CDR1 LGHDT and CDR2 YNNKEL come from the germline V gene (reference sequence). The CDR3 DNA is TGTGCCAGCAGATATGGCACAGATACGCAGTATTTT. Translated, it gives CASRYGTDTQYF.

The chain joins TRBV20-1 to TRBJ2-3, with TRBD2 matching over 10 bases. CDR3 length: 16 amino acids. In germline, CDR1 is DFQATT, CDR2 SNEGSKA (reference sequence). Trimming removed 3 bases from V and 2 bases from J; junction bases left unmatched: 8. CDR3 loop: CSASPLAGAPTDTQYF. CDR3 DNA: TGCAGTGCTAGTCCCCTAGCGGGAGCACCCACAGATACGCAGTATTTT.

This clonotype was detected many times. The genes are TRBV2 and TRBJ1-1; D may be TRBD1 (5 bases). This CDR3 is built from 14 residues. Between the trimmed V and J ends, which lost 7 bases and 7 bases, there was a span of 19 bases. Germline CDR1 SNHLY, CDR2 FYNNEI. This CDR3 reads CASITGTPGGEAFF. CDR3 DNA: TGTGCCAGCATTACCGGGACCCCCGGGGGTGAAGCTTTCTTT.

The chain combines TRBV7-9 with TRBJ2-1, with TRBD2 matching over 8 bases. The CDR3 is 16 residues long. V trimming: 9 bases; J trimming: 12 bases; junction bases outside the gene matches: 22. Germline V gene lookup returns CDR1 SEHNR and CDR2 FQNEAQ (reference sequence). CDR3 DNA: TGTGCCAGAAGCCCGAGGTCGTTAGCGGGAATCGGTGGGCAGTTCTTC. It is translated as CARSPRSLAGIGGQFF.

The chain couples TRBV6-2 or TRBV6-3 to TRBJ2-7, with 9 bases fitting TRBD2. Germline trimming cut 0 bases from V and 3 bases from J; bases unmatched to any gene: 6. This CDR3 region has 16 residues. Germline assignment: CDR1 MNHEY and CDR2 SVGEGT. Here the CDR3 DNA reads TGTGCCAGCAGTTACTCGGGCCTAGCGGGGCTCTACGAGCAGTACTTC. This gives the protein CASSYSGLAGLYEQYF.

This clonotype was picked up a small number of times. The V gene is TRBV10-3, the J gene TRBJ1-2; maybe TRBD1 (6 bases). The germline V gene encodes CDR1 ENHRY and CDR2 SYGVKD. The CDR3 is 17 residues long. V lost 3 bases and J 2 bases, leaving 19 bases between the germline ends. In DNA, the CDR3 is TGTGCCATCAGTGACTCTGTACGGGGGGCGGCCAACTATGGCTACACCTTC. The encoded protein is CAISDSVRGAANYGYTF.

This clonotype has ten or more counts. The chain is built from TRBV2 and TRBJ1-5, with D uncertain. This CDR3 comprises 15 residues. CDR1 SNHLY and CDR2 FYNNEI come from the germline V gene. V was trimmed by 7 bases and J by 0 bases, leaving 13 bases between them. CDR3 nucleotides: TGTGCCAGCAAATGGAGCACGAATAGCAATCAGCCCCAGCATTTT. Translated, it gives CASKWSTNSNQPQHF.

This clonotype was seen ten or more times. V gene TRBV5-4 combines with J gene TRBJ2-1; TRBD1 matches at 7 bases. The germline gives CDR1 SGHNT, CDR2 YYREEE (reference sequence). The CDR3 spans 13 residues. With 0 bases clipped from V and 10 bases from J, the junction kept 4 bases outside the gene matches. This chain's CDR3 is CASSLDDRVEQFF. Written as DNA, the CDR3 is TGTGCCAGCAGCTTGGACGACAGGGTAGAGCAGTTCTTC.

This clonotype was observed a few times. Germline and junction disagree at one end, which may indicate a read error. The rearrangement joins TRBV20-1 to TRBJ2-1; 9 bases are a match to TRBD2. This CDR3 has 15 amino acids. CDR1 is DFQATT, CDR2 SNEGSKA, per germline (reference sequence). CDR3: CSASDAGGGYNEQFF. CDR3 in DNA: TGCAGCGCTAGCGACGCGGGAGGGGGCTACAATGAGCAGTTCTTC.

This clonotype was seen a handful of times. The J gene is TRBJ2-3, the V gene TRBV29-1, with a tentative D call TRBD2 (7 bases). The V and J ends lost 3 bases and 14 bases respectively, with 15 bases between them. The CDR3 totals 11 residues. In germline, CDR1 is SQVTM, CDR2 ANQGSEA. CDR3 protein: CSVDKGGIGYF. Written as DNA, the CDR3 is TGCAGCGTTGATAAGGGGGGGATTGGGTATTTT.

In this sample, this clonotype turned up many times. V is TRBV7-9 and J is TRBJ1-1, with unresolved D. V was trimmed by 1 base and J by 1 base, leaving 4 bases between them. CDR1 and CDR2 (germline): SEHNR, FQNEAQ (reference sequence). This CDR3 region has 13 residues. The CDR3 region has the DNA TGTGCCAGCAGCTTAGGGCAGAACACTGAAGCTTTCTTT. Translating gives CASSLGQNTEAFF.

CDR3 nucleotides: TGTGCCAGCAGTGTCGGGACGGGATTTAGCAATCAGCCCCAGCATTTT. Encoded protein: CASSVGTGFSNQPQHF. The chain links TRBV25-1 to TRBJ1-5, with a tentative D call TRBD1 (5 bases). V shed 4 bases and J shed 0 bases, with 13 bases lying between them. Looked up from germline, CDR1 is MGHDK and CDR2 is SYGVNS. The CDR3 is made up of 16 amino acids.

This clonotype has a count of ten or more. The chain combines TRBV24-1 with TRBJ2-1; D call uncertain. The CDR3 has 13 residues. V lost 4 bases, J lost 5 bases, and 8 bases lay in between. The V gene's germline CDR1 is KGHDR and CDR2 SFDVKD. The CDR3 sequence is CATSETRNNEQFF. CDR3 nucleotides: TGTGCCACCAGTGAAACAAGGAACAATGAGCAGTTCTTC.

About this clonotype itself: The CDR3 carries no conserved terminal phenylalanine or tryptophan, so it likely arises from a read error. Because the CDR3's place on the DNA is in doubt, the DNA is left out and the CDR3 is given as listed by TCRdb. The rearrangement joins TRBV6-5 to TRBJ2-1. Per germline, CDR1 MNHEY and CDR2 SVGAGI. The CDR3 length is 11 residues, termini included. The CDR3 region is CASSYGNEKFL.

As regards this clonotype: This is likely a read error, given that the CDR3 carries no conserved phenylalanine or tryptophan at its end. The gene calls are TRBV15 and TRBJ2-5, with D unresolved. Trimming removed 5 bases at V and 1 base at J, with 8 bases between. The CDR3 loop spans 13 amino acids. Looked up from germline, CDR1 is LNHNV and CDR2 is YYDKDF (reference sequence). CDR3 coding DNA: TGTGCCACCAGCCCAGAACCCCAAGAGACCCAGTACCTT. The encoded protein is CATSPEPQETQYL.

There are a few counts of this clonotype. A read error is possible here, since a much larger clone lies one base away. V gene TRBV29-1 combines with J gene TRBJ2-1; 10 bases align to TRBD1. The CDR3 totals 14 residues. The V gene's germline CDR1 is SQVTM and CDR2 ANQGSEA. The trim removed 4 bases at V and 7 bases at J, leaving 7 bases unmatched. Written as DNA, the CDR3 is TGCAGCGTTGCCCGGGACAGGGGTACAAATGAGCAGTTCTTC. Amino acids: CSVARDRGTNEQFF.

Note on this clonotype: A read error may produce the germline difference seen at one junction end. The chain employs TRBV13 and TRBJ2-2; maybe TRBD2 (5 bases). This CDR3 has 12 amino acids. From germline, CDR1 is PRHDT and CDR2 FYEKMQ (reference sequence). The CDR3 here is CASSARTGEPSF. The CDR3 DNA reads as TGTGCCAGCAGCGCACGCACCGGGGAGCCGTCTTTT.

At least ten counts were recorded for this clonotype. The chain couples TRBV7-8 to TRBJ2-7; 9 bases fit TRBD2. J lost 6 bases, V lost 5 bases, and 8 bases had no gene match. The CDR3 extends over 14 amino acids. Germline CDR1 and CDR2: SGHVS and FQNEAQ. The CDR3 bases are TGTGCCAGCAGCCACGCGGGGGGGGAGTTCGAGCAGTACTTC. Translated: CASSHAGGEFEQYF. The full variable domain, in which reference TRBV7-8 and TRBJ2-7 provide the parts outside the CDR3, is GAGVSQSPRYKVAKRGQDVALRCDPISGHVSLFWYQQALGQGPEFLTYFQNEAQLDKSGLPSDRFFAERPEGSVSTLKIQRTQQEDSAVYLCASSHAGGEFEQYFGPGTRLTVT.

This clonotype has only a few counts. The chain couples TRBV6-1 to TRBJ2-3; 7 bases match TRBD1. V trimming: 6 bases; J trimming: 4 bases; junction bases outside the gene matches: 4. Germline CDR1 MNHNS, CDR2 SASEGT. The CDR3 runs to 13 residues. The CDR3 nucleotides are TGTGCCAGCAGGGCAGGGGGTGCAGATACGCAGTATTTT. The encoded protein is CASRAGGADTQYF.

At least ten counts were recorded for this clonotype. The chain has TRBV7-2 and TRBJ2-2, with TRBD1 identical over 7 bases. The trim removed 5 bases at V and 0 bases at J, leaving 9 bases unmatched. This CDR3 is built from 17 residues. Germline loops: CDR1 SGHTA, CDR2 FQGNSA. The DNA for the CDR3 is TGTGCCAGCAGCCCAAAACCGGGACAGACGAACACCGGGGAGCTGTTTTTT. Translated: CASSPKPGQTNTGELFF.

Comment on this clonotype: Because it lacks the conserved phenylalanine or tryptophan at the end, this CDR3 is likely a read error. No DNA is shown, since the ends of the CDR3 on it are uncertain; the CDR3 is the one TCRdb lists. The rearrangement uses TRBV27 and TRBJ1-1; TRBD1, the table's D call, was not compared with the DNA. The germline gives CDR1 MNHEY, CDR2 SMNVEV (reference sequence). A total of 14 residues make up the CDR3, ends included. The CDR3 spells CASSLPLDRHAAFS.

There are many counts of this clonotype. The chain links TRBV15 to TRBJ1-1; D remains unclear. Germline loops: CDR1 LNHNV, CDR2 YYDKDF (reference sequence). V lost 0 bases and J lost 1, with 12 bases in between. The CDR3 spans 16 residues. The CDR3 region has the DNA TGTGCCACCAGCAGAGAGTTCGGTGTAGGGAACACTGAAGCTTTCTTT. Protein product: CATSREFGVGNTEAFF.

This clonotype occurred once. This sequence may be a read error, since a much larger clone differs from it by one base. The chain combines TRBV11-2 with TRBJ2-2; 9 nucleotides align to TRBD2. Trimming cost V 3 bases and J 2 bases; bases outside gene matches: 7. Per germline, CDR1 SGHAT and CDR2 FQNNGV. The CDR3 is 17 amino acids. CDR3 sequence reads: CASSFPWRGGNTGELFF. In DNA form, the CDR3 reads TGTGCCAGCAGCTTTCCTTGGCGGGGGGGAAACACCGGGGAGCTGTTTTTT.